This T cell receptor (beta chain) was found in a study of T cell responses to AZD1222 COVID-19 vaccine. Worth noting for this clone: Its antigen is not known.

Findings and caveats of the study: Reportedly, nearly half of unique spike TCRs recognized epitopes outside B.1.351/B.1.1.7 mutations.

V lost 6 bases to trimming and J lost 4 bases, with 9 bases between them. CDR1 and CDR2 (germline): SNHLY, FYNNEI. The CDR3 loop spans 12 amino acids. Some clones are missing from TCRdb's copy, which holds only in-frame ones; the method was immunoSEQ multiplex PCR. The sample contains roughly 120,000 clones, around 88% of which appear only once. The TCR comes from an adult in good health. The material was peripheral blood, obtained on day 0 of AZD1222 vaccination. This chain joins TRBV2 and TRBJ1-2, with D perhaps TRBD1 (6 bases). DNA of the CDR3: TGTGCCAGCAGAGAGGACAGCTATGGCTACACCTTC. It yields the protein CASREDSYGYTF.